The rows below give T cell receptor beta chains drawn from one sample of a study of T cell responses to AZD1222 COVID-19 vaccine. Profiling relied on immunoSEQ multiplex PCR, and the TCRdb table lists in-frame clones only, not all of them. The table has over 130,000 clones, 90% to 95% seen once. Sequences were derived from peripheral blood, sampled 28 days after the second AZD1222 dose. The receptors come from an adult who received the AZD1222 COVID-19 vaccine. CDR3s include the opening cysteine and the closing phenylalanine or tryptophan. For some rows the clone size is stated as once, few or many, or as a class when expanded; others skip it.

abundance,j_gene,v_gene,CDR3aa
.,TRBJ1-2,TRBV18,CASSPEGLANYGYTF
.,TRBJ2-5,TRBV2,CASRGVDETQYF
.,TRBJ2-5,TRBV2,CASLRDRGGETQYF
.,TRBJ2-5,TRBV7-9,CASSPGTGRGVEETQYF
.,TRBJ2-1,TRBV11-2,CASRPNRGPQQWEQFF
.,TRBJ1-2,TRBV6-5,CASSHDRGLNYGYTF
.,TRBJ1-5,TRBV12-3/TRBV12-4,CASSREWDQPQHF
.,TRBJ1-2,TRBV9,CASSPGRGRDFNYGYTF
.,TRBJ2-1,TRBV5-1,CASSLSLDEQFF
.,TRBJ2-1,TRBV7-8,CASGGAGGSYNEQFF
.,TRBJ2-6,TRBV7-9,CASSFRDTQGANVLTF
.,TRBJ2-1,TRBV13,CASSLFSGGDNEQFF
.,TRBJ1-1,TRBV7-9,CASSLGTSRSTEAFF
once,TRBJ1-5,TRBV10-3,CATRQDFANQPQHF
.,TRBJ1-2,TRBV4-3,CASSPRDRHNGYTF
once,TRBJ2-5,TRBV6-1,CASSESDGGRETQYF
.,TRBJ1-6,TRBV7-2,CASSFSPNSYNSPLHF
.,TRBJ2-1,TRBV29-1,CSADAYNEQFF
.,TRBJ2-1,TRBV7-2,CASSLLGGTNEQFF
.,TRBJ2-7,TRBV5-4,CASSFRQTIAEQYF
.,TRBJ1-1,TRBV7-3,CASRQGGDTEAFF
.,TRBJ1-2,TRBV6-5,CASSPTPDRFYGYTF
.,TRBJ1-5,TRBV3-1/TRBV3-2,CASIRREVQPQHF
.,TRBJ1-2,TRBV4-3,CASSPGDRVIGYTF
.,TRBJ2-1,TRBV19,CASSGTDTSGSYNEQFF
.,TRBJ2-2,TRBV27,CASSGGQGDTGELFF
.,TRBJ1-2,TRBV28,CASSLRQGYFEGYTF
.,TRBJ1-1,TRBV12-5,CASGLVLGGLRDTEAFF
.,TRBJ2-1,TRBV6-5,CATDRNSYNEQFF
.,TRBJ2-7,TRBV11-2,CASSSRAGTYEQYF
.,TRBJ1-2,TRBV6-5,CASSYSSQGRGRFYTF
.,TRBJ2-1,TRBV7-2,CASSLRGYYNEQFF
.,TRBJ1-1,TRBV29-1,CSGLGTEAFF
.,TRBJ1-4,TRBV18,CASSPEGDWEKLFF
.,TRBJ1-4,TRBV20-1,CSARDRGKLFF
.,TRBJ1-5,TRBV7-9,CASSLGGGSYQPQHF
once,TRBJ1-2,TRBV5-8,CASSGDRVEGYTF
.,TRBJ2-7,TRBV2,CASSIQNYEQYF
.,TRBJ2-1,TRBV19,CASRHLGLSYNEQFF
.,TRBJ2-2,TRBV7-9,CASSLLPGELFF
.,TRBJ2-7,TRBV29-1,CSVVGQGAKSNSYEQYF
.,TRBJ2-5,TRBV6-5,CASSLADAFQETQYF
.,TRBJ1-2,TRBV3-1/TRBV3-2,CASSQKDRRLHGYTF
.,TRBJ1-1,TRBV2,CASSRDTVWTEAFF